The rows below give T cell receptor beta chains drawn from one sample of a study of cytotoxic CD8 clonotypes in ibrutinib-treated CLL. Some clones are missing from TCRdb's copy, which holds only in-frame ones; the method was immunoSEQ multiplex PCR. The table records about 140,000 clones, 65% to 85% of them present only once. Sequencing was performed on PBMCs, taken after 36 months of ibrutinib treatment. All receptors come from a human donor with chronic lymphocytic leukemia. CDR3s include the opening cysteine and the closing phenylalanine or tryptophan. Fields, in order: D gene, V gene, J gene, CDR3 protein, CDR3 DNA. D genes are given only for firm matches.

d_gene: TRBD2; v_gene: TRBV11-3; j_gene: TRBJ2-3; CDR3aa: CASSLELAGGSDTQYF; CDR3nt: TGTGCCAGCAGCTTAGAACTAGCGGGGGGGTCAGATACGCAGTATTTT
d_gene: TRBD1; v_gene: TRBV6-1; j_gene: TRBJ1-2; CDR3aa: CASSSGDRTYYGYTF; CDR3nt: TGTGCCAGCTCCTCCGGGGACAGGACCTACTATGGCTACACCTTC
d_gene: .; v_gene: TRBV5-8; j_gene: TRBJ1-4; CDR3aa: CASTITFRLGEKLFF; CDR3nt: TGTGCCAGCACCATTACATTTCGCCTGGGGGAAAAACTGTTTTTT
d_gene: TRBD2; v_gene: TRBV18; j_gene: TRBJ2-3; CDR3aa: CASSQSGLAGRGASTDTQYF; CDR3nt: TGTGCCAGCTCACAGTCGGGACTAGCGGGACGCGGGGCTAGCACAGATACGCAGTATTTT
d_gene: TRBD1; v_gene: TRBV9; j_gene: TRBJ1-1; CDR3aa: CASSVGGGSGEAFF; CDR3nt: TGTGCCAGCAGCGTAGGAGGGGGCTCGGGTGAAGCTTTCTTT
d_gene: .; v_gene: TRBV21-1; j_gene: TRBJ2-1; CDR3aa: CARNRGRDEQFF; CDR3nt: TGTGCCAGAAACAGGGGGAGAGATGAGCAGTTCTTC
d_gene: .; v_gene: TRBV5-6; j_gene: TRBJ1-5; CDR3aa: CASSLGRNSPTNNQPQHF; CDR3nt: TGTGCCAGCAGCTTGGGTCGGAACTCCCCCACGAACAATCAGCCCCAGCATTTT
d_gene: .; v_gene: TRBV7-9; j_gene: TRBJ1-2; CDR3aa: CASSLEGQRNYGNTF; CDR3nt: TGTGCCAGCAGCTTAGAAGGCCAGAGAAACTATGGCAACACCTTC
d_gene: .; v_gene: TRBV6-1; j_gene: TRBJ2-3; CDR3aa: CASSAGPGRDTQYF; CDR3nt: TGTGCCAGCAGTGCAGGGCCCGGCCGAGATACGCAGTATTTT
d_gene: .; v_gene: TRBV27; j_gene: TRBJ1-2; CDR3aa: CASSLTENYGYTF; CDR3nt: TGTGCCAGCAGTTTGACCGAAAACTATGGCTACACCTTC
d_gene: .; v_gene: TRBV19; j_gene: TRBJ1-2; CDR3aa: CASSTAWDNNYGYTF; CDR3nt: TGTGCCAGTAGTACTGCCTGGGACAACAACTATGGCTACACCTTC
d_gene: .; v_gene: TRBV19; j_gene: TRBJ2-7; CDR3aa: CASSTQGGPYEQYF; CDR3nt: TGTGCCAGTAGTACCCAGGGGGGGCCCTACGAGCAGTACTTC
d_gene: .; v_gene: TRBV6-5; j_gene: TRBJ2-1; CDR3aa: CASSYSGISDNEQFF; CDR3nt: TGTGCCAGCAGTTACTCGGGAATTAGCGACAATGAGCAGTTCTTC